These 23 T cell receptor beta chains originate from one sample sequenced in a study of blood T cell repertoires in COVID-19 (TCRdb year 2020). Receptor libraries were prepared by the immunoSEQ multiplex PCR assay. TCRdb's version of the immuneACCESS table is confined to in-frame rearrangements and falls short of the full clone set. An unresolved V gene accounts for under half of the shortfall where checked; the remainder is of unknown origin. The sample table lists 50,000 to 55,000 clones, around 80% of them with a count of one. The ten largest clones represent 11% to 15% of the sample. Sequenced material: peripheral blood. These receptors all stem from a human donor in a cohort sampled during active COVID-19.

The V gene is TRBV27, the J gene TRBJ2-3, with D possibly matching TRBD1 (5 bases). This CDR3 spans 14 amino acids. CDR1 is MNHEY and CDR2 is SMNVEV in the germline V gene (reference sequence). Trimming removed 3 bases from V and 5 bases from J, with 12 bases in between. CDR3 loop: CASSFVRGRDTQYF. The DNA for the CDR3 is TGTGCCAGCAGTTTTGTTAGGGGCCGAGATACGCAGTATTTT.

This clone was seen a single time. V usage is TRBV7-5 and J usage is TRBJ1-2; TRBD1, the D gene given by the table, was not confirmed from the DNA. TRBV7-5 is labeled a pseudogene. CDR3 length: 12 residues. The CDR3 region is CARYTGSYGYTF. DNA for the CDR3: TGTGCCAGATATACAGGGAGTTATGGCTACACCTTC.

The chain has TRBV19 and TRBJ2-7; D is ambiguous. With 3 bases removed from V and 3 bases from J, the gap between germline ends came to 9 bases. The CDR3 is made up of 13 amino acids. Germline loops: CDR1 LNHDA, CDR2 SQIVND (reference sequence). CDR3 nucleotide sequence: TGTGCCAGTAGTATCACAGTACTCTACGAGCAGTACTTC. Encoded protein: CASSITVLYEQYF.

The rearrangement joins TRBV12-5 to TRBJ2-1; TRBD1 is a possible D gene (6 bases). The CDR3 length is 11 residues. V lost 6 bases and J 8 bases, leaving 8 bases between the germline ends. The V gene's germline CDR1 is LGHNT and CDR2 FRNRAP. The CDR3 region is CASGQGYEQFF. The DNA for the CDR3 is TGTGCTAGTGGACAGGGCTATGAGCAGTTCTTC.

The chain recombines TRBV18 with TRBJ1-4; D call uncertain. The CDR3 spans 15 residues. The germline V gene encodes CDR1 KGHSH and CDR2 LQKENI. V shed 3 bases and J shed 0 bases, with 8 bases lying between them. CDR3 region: CASSPGISTNEKLFF. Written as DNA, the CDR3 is TGTGCCAGCTCACCTGGCATCTCAACTAATGAAAAACTGTTTTTT.

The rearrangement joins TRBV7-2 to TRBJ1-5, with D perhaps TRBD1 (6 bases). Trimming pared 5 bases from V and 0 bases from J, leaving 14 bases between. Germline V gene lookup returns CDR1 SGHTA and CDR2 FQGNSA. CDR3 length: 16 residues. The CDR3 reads CASSEQGPYSNQPQHF. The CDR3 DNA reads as TGTGCCAGCAGCGAACAGGGACCCTATAGCAATCAGCCCCAGCATTTT.

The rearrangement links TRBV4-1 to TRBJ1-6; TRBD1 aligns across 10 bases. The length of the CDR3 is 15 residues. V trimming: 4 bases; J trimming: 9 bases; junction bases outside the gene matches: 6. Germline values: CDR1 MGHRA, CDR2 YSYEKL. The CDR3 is CASSLPGQGSSPLHF. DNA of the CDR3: TGCGCCAGCAGCCTTCCGGGACAGGGGAGTTCACCCCTCCACTTT.

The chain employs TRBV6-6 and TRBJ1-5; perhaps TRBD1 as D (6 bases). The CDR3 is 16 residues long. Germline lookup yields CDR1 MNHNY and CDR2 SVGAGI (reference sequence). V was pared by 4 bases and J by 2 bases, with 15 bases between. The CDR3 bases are TGTGCCAGCAGTTCACAGGGAGCCCTCGGCAATCAGCCCCAGCATTTT. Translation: CASSSQGALGNQPQHF.

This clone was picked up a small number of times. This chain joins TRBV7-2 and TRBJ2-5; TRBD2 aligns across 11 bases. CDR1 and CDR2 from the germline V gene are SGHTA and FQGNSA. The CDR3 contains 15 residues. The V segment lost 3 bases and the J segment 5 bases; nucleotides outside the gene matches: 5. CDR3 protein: CASSLLAGGPETQYF. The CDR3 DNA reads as TGTGCCAGCAGCTTGTTAGCGGGGGGGCCGGAGACCCAGTACTTC.

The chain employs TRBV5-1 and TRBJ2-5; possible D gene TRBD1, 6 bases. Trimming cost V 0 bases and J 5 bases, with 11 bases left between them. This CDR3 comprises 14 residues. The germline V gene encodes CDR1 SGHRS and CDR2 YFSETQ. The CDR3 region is CASSLEQGRETQYF. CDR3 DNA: TGCGCCAGCAGCTTGGAGCAGGGGCGTGAGACCCAGTACTTC.

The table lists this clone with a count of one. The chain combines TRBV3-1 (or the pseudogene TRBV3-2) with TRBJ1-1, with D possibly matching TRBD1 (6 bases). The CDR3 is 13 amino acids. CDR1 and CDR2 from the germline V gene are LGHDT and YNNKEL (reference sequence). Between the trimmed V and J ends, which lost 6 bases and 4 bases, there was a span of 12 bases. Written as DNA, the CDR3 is TGTGCCAGCAGACAGGGTCGGGTCACTGAAGCTTTCTTT. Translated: CASRQGRVTEAFF.

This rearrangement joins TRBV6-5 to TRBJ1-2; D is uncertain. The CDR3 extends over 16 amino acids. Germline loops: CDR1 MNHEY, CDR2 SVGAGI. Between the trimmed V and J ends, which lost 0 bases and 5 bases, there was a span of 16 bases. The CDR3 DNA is TGTGCCAGCAGTTACTCGAGTTCGGATAGCTCATATGGCTACACCTTC. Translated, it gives CASSYSSSDSSYGYTF.

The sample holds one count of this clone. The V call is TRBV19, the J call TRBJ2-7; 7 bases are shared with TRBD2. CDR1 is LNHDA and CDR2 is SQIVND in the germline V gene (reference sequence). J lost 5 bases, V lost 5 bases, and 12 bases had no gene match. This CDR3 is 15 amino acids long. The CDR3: CASSSGGSSSDEQYF. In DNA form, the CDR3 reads TGTGCCAGTAGTTCCGGCGGGAGTAGCAGCGACGAGCAGTACTTC.

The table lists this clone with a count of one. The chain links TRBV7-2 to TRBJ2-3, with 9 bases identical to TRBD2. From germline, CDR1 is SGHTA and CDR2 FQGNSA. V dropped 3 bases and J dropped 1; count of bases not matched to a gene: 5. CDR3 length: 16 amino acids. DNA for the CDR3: TGTGCCAGCAGCTTGTTTGCTAGCGGGGGCACAGATACGCAGTATTTT. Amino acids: CASSLFASGGTDTQYF.

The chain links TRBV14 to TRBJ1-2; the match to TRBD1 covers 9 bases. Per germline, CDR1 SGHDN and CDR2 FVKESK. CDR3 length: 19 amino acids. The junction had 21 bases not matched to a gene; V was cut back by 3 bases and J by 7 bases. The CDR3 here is CASSHLRGAADRGTLGYTF. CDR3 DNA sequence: TGTGCCAGCAGCCACCTGAGAGGCGCCGCGGACAGGGGCACGCTTGGCTACACCTTC.

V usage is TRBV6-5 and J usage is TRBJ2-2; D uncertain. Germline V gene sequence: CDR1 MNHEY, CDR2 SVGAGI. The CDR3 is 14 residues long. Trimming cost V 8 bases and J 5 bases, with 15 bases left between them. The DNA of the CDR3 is TGTGCCAGCCGCTCGGGTAGTGGGACCGGGGAGCTGTTTTTT. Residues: CASRSGSGTGELFF.

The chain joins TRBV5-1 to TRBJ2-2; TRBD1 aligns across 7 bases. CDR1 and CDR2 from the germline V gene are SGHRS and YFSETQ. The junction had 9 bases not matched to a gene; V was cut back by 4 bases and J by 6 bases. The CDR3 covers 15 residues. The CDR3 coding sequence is TGCGCCAGCAGCGCAAACAGGGGTCGGGCCGGGGAGCTGTTTTTT. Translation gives CASSANRGRAGELFF. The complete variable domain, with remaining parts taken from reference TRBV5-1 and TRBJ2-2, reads KAGVTQTPRYLIKTRGQQVTLSCSPISGHRSVSWYQQTPGQGLQFLFEYFSETQRNKGNFPGRFSGRQFSNSRSEMNVSTLELGDSALYLCASSANRGRAGELFFGEGSRLTVL.

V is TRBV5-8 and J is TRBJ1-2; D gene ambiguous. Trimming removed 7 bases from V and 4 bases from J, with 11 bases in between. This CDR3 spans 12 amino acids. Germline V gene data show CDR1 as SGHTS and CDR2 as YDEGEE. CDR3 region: CASGQAGYGYTF. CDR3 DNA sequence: TGTGCCAGCGGTCAGGCGGGCTATGGCTACACCTTC. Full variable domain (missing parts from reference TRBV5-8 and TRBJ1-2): EAGVTQSPTHLIKTRGQQATLRCSPISGHTSVYWYQQALGLGLQFLLWYDEGEERNRGNFPPRFSGRQFPNYSSELNVNALELEDSALYLCASGQAGYGYTFGSGTRLTVV.

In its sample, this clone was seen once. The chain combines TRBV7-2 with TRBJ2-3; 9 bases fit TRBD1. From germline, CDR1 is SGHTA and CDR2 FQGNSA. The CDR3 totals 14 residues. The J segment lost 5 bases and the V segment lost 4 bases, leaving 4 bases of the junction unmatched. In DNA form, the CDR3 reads TGTGCCAGCAGCTCTACAGGGGGCATAGATACGCAGTATTTT. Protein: CASSSTGGIDTQYF.

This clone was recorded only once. The chain's CDR3 is CASSTGQFYGYTF. The DNA for the CDR3 is TGTGCCAGTAGTACCGGACAGTTCTATGGCTACACCTTC. The V call is TRBV19, the J call TRBJ1-2; a weak D match, TRBD1 (6 bases). V lost 4 bases and J 4 bases, leaving 10 bases between the germline ends. This CDR3 has 13 amino acids. The V gene's germline CDR1 is LNHDA and CDR2 SQIVND (reference sequence).

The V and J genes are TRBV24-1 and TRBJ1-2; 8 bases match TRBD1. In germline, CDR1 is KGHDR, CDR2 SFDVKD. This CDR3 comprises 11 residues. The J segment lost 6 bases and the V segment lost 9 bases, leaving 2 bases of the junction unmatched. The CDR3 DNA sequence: TGTGCCACCGGACAGGGTAATGGCTACACCTTC. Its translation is CATGQGNGYTF.

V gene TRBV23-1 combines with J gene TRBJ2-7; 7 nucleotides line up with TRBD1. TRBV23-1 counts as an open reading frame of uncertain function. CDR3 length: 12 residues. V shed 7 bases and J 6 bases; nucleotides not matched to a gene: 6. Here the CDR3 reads CASKRGPFEQYF. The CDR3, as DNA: TGCGCCAGCAAGAGGGGGCCCTTCGAGCAGTACTTC.

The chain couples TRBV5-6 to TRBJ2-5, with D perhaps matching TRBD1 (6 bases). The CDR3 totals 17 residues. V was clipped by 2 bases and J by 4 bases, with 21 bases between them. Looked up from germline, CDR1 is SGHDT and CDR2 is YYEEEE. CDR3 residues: CASSFRKGVLMSETQYF. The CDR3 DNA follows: TGTGCCAGCAGCTTCCGCAAGGGGGTGCTAATGTCAGAGACCCAGTACTTC.